The present T cell receptor (beta chain) was sequenced within a study of T-cell memory formation after mild COVID-19. Overall study context: TCR clusters largely stayed donor specific. Overall study results and limits: The authors did not confirm SARS-CoV-2 specificity of second-wave clones peaking day 37.

TCRdb independently ran MiXCR on the 5' RACE reads; one entry per CDR3 protein. The sample contains about 560,000 distinct CDR3 sequences, roughly 21% of which appear only once. The CDR3 totals 14 residues. Trimming cost V 6 bases and J 2 bases; bases outside gene matches: 4. The table lists this clonotype with a few counts. Its antigen is currently unknown. Specimen: PBMCs or a T cell subset sorted from them (not recorded which). This sequence originates from an adult woman who had mild COVID-19 (a few samples of this study predate the infection). Cell type and time point are not known. This sequence joins TRBV12-3 or TRBV12-4 and TRBJ2-1; 7 positions agree with TRBD1. CDR3 DNA: TGTGCCAGCAGACCCGGGACAGCCTACAATGAGCAGTTCTTC. Residues: CASRPGTAYNEQFF.